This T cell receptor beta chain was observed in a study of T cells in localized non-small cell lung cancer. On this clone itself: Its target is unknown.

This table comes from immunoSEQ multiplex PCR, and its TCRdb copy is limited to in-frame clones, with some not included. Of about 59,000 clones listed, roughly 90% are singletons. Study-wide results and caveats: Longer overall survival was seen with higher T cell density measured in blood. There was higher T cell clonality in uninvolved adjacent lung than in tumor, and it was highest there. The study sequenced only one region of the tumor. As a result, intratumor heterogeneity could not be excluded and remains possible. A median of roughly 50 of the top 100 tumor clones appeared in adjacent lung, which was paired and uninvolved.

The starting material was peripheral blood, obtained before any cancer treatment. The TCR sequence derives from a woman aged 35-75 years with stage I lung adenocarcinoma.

CDR3 sequence reads: CASNQGGGYTF. The CDR3 bases are TGTGCCAGCAACCAAGGGGGTGGCTACACCTTC. This chain joins TRBV5-6 and TRBJ1-2, with D perhaps TRBD1 (6 bases). In germline, CDR1 is SGHDT, CDR2 YYEEEE. Trimming left V 6 bases short and J 7 bases short, with 10 bases between. This CDR3 region has 11 residues. Using reference TRBV5-6 and TRBJ1-2 for the parts outside the CDR3, the full variable domain is DAGVTQSPTHLIKTRGQQVTLRCSPKSGHDTVSWYQQALGQGPQFIFQYYEEEERQRGNFPDRFSGHQFPNYSSELNVNALLLGDSALYLCASNQGGGYTFGSGTRLTVV.